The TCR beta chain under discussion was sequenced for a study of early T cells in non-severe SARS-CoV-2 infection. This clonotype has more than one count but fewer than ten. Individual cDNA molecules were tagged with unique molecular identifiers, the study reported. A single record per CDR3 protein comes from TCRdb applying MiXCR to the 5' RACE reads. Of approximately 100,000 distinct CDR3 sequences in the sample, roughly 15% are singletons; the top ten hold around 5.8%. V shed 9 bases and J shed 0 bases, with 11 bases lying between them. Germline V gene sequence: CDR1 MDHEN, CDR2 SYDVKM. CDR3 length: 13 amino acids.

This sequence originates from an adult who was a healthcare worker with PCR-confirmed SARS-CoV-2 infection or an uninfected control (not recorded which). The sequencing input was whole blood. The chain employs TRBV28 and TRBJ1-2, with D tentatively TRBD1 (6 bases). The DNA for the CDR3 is TGTGCCAGTCGAAAGGGGGCTAACTATGGCTACACCTTC. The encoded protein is CASRKGANYGYTF.